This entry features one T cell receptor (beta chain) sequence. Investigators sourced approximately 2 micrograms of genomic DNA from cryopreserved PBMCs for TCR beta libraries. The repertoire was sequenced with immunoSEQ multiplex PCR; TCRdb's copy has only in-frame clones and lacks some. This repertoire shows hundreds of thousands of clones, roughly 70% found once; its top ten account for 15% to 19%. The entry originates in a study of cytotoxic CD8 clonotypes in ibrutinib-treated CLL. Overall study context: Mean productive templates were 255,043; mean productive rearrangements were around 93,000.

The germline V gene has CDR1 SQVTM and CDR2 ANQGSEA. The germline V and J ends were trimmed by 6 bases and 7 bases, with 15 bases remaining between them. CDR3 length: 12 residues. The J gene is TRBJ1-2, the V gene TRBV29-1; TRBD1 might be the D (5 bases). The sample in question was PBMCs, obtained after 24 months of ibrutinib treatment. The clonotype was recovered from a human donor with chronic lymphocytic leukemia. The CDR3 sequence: CSVPRRGAGYTF. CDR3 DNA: TGCAGCGTCCCTCGCCGAGGGGCTGGCTACACCTTC.